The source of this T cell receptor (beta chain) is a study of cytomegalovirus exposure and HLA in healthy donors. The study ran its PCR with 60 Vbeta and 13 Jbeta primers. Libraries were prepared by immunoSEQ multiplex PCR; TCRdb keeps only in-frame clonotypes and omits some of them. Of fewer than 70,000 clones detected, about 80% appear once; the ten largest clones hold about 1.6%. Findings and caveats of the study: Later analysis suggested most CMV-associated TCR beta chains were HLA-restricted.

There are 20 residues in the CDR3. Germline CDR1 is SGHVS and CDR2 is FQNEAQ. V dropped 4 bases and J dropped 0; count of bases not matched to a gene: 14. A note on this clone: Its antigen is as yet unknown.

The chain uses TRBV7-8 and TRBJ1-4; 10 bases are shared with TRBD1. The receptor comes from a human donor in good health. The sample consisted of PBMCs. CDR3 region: CASSSSKPGQGPATNEKLFF. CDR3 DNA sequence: TGTGCCAGCAGCTCTTCAAAACCGGGACAGGGGCCTGCAACTAATGAAAAACTGTTTTTT.